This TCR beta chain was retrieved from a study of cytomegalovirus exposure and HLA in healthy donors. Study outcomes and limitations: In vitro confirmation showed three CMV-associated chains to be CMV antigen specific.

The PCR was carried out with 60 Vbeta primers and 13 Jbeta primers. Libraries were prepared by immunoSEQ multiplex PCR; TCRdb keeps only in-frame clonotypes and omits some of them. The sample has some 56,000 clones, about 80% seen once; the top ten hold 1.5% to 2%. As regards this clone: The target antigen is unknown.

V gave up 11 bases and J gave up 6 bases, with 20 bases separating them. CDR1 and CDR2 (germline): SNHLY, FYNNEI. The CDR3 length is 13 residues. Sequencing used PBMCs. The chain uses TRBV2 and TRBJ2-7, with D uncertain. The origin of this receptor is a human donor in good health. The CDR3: CAGEGPNTSEQYF. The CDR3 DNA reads TGTGCCGGAGAAGGTCCTAATACCTCCGAGCAGTACTTC.